The 18 T cell receptor beta chains presented below share a single source sample, sequenced in a study of CD4 and CD8 cells across lung adenocarcinoma regions. MiXCR was run by TCRdb on the PCR reads, yielding one entry per CDR3 protein. The sample records 9,000 or so distinct CDR3 sequences, approximately 50% being singletons. Source material: CD8+ T cells from the margin of a lung tumor. These receptors all stem from a female donor with lung adenocarcinoma. The CD4 and CD8 labels of this study may be unreliable.

This chain joins TRBV10-3 and TRBJ2-3; D ambiguous. The CDR3 is made up of 12 amino acids. Trimming removed 1 base at V and 6 bases at J, with 5 bases between. Per germline, CDR1 ENHRY and CDR2 SYGVKD. CDR3 sequence reads: CAISEFGDTQYF. CDR3 bases: TGTGCCATCAGTGAGTTCGGGGATACGCAGTATTTT.

This chain connects TRBV6-4 to TRBJ2-3; TRBD2 aligns across 7 bases. V lost 2 bases, J lost 0 bases, and 11 bases stayed unmatched. The CDR3 contains 18 residues. Per the germline V gene, CDR1 is MRHNA and CDR2 is SNTAGT. The CDR3, as DNA: TGTGCCAGCAGTGACCGGTCTTGCGGGAGACGTAGCACAGATACGCAGTATTTT. Translated, it gives CASSDRSCGRRSTDTQYF.

This clonotype was observed at least ten times. The chain has TRBV6-5 and TRBJ1-2, with 7 bases fitting TRBD1. This CDR3 region has 14 residues. Trimming at V came to 2 bases and at J to 5 bases, leaving 5 bases not matched to a gene. Germline lookup yields CDR1 MNHEY and CDR2 SVGAGI. CDR3 nucleotide sequence: TGTGCCAGCAGTTACGGGGGACAGCCATATGGCTACACCTTC. Residues: CASSYGGQPYGYTF.

By sample share, this clonotype is medium-sized. This chain joins TRBV10-3 and TRBJ2-1; 9 positions match TRBD1. CDR1 ENHRY and CDR2 SYGVKD come from the germline V gene. V shed 6 bases and J 8 bases; nucleotides not matched to a gene: 14. The CDR3 runs 16 residues. The CDR3 DNA reads as TGTGCCATCAGCACCTTCACAGGGGGCGCATTCCATGAGCAGTTCTTC. This translates into CAISTFTGGAFHEQFF.

This clonotype was counted many times. The chain carries TRBV10-3 and TRBJ2-5; 10 nucleotides line up with TRBD1. The J call may be faulty, since TRBJ2-7 better matches the DNA end. Germline V gene lookup returns CDR1 ENHRY and CDR2 SYGVKD. CDR3 length: 14 amino acids. The CDR3 sequence: CAISDRGQGYEQYF. The CDR3 nucleotides are TGTGCCATCAGCGACAGGGGGCAGGGGTACGAGCAGTACTTC.

Regarding this clonotype: A read error may account for a junction end that differs from germline. This chain connects TRBV10-1 to TRBJ2-3; D gene uncertain. The CDR3 has 14 amino acids. CDR1 is WNHNN and CDR2 is SYGVQD in the germline V gene (reference sequence). The CDR3 sequence: CASKGRQAPDMQYF. In DNA form, the CDR3 reads TGCGCCAGCAAGGGCAGGCAAGCCCCAGATATGCAGTATTTT.

This clonotype appeared a few times. The chain joins TRBV6-4 to TRBJ2-1; 7 nucleotides align to TRBD1. The J call is doubtful: the DNA matches TRBJ2-7 better. CDR3 length: 9 amino acids. The V gene's germline CDR1 is MRHNA and CDR2 SNTAGT. The CDR3, as DNA: TGTTCTCAGGGGGAAGAGCAGTACGTC. Its protein is CSQGEEQYV.

Relative to its sample, this clonotype is medium-sized (0.01 to 0.1%). The genes are TRBV6-1 and TRBJ1-1; TRBD1 agrees at 8 bases. The V gene's germline CDR1 is MNHNS and CDR2 SASEGT. J was trimmed by 4 bases and V by 6 bases; bases with no gene match: 13. The CDR3 runs to 16 residues. The CDR3 here is CASRKQDRVVSTEAFF. As DNA, the CDR3 is TGTGCCAGCAGGAAGCAGGACAGGGTTGTGAGCACTGAAGCTTTCTTT.

Within the sample, this clonotype is medium-sized (0.01 to 0.1%). This chain joins TRBV6-1 and TRBJ2-5; D is unclear. Gene TRBJ2-7 matches the end of the DNA better, so the J call may be wrong. Germline loops: CDR1 MNHNS, CDR2 SASEGT. The length of the CDR3 is 13 residues. The CDR3 DNA is TGTGCCAGCAGTGAACAGGACGGCTACGAGCAGTACTTC. Translation gives CASSEQDGYEQYF.

Only one count was recorded for this clonotype. This sequence joins TRBV18 and TRBJ2-1, with 13 bases fitting TRBD2. From germline, CDR1 is KGHSH and CDR2 LQKENI. The CDR3 is made up of 16 amino acids. The V segment lost 3 bases and the J segment 5 bases; nucleotides outside the gene matches: 4. The CDR3 loop is CASSPGTSGANNEQFF. CDR3 coding DNA: TGTGCCAGCTCACCGGGGACTAGCGGGGCGAACAATGAGCAGTTCTTC. The complete variable domain, with remaining parts taken from reference TRBV18 and TRBJ2-1, reads NAGVMQNPRHLVRRRGQEARLRCSPMKGHSHVYWYRQLPEEGLKFMVYLQKENIIDESGMPKERFSAEFPKEGPSILRIQQVVRGDSAAYFCASSPGTSGANNEQFFGPGTRLTVL.

This clonotype was picked up a small number of times. This chain uses TRBV6-1 with TRBJ1-1; the D gene is possibly TRBD1 (6 bases). Germline V CDR1 and CDR2: MNHNS, SASEGT. The CDR3 is 14 amino acids. V shed 2 bases and J shed 4 bases, with 11 bases lying between them. The CDR3 spells CASSEQGTSTEAFF. CDR3 nucleotide sequence: TGTGCCAGCAGTGAACAGGGGACAAGCACTGAAGCTTTCTTT.

The V call is TRBV10-1, the J call TRBJ2-1, with 7 bases identical to TRBD1. Near its end, the DNA agrees better with TRBJ2-7, so the J call may be wrong. Germline CDR1 and CDR2: WNHNN and SYGVQD (reference sequence). The CDR3 loop spans 14 amino acids. The CDR3 loop reads CASSEGGEGYEQYF. CDR3 sequence (DNA): TGCGCCAGCAGTGAAGGGGGCGAAGGCTACGAGCAGTACTTC.

This clonotype was detected ten times or more. J is TRBJ2-1 and V is TRBV4-1, with 9 bases matching TRBD2. Looked up from germline, CDR1 is MGHRA and CDR2 is YSYEKL. Unmatched junction bases numbered 9, after V lost 3 bases and J lost 15 bases. The CDR3 is 13 residues long. CDR3: CASSQVRSGSTFF. The CDR3, as DNA: TGCGCCAGCAGCCAGGTTCGTAGCGGGAGTACGTTCTTC.

This clonotype is medium-sized by share. The gene calls are TRBV6-5 and TRBJ2-5, with TRBD2 matching 7 bases. TRBJ2-7 matches the DNA end more closely, so the J call is doubtful. The CDR3 loop spans 18 amino acids. Germline V CDR1 and CDR2: MNHEY, SVGAGI. The CDR3 region is CASSYTVTGGILIDEQYF. DNA of the CDR3: TGTGCCAGCAGTTACACCGTTACGGGAGGCATACTTATCGACGAGCAGTACTTC.

This clonotype was seen only a few times. This sequence joins TRBV4-1 and TRBJ2-6; 8 positions match TRBD1. Germline-derived CDR1 and CDR2 are MGHRA and YSYEKL. V gave up 4 bases and J gave up 0 bases; unmatched junction bases: 5. This CDR3 has 17 residues. DNA for the CDR3: TGCGCCAGCAGCCCGGGACAGGCGAACTCTGGGGCCAACGTCCTGACTTTC. Amino acids: CASSPGQANSGANVLTF.

About this clonotype itself: A junction boundary mismatches the germline segment, possibly from a read error. The chain combines TRBV27 with TRBJ2-4; the D gene is possibly TRBD2 (5 bases). The CDR3 is 13 residues long. In germline, CDR1 is MNHEY, CDR2 SMNVEV (reference sequence). CDR3 region: CANRGFVEYMQYF. Here the CDR3 DNA reads TGTGCCAACAGAGGGTTTGTAGAATACATGCAGTACTTC.

This clonotype was seen many times. This sequence joins TRBV27 and TRBJ1-2; 10 bases are a match to TRBD1. This CDR3 region has 23 residues. Germline lookup yields CDR1 MNHEY and CDR2 SMNVEV (reference sequence). Unmatched junction bases numbered 31, after V lost 7 bases and J lost 2 bases. The CDR3: CASTPYNFGDRGIPHPANYGYTF. Here the CDR3 DNA reads TGTGCCAGCACACCCTATAACTTCGGGGACAGGGGTATCCCGCATCCCGCGAACTATGGCTACACCTTC.

This clonotype is medium-sized (0.01 to 0.1%) by share. This chain joins TRBV10-1 and TRBJ2-3; 11 bases agree with TRBD2. CDR1 is WNHNN, CDR2 SYGVQD, per germline (reference sequence). The CDR3 contains 17 residues. V was pared by 0 bases and J by 4 bases, with 6 bases of the junction left unmatched. This CDR3 reads CASSESDLAGGSDTQYF. The DNA of the CDR3 is TGCGCCAGCAGTGAGTCCGACCTAGCGGGAGGATCAGATACGCAGTATTTT.